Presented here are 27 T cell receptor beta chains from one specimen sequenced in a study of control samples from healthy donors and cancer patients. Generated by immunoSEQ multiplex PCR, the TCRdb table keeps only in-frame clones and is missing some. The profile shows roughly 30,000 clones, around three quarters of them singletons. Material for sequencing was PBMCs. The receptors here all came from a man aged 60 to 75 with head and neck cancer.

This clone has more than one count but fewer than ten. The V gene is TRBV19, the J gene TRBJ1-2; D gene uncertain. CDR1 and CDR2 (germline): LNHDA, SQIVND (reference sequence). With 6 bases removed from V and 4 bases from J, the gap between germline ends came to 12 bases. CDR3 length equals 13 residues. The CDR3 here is CASSSAAAYGYTF. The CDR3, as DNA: TGTGCCAGTAGCTCAGCGGCAGCCTATGGCTACACCTTC.

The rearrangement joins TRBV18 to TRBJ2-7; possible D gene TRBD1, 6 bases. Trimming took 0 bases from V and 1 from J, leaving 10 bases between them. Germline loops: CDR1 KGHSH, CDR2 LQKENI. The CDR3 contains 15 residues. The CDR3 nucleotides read TGTGCCAGCTCACCACCGCAGGGGTGGTCCTACGAGCAGTACTTC. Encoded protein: CASSPPQGWSYEQYF.

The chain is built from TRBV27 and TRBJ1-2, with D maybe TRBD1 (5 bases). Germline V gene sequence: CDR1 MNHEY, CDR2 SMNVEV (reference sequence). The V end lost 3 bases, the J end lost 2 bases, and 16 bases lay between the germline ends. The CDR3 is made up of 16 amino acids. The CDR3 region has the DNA TGTGCCAGCAGTTTTGCTCTTGGGGGAGGGAACTATGGCTACACCTTC. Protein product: CASSFALGGGNYGYTF.

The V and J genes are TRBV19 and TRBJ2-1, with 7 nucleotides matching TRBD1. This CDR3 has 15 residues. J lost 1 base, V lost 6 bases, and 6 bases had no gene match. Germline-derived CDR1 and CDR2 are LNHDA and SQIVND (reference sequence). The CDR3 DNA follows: TGTGCCAGTAGAACCGACAGGGCGTCCTACAATGAGCAGTTCTTC. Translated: CASRTDRASYNEQFF.

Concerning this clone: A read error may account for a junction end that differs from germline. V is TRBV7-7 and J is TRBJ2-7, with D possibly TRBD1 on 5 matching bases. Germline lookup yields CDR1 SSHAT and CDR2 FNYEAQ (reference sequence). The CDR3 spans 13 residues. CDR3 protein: CASSPLTGYEQYF. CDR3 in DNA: TGTGCTAGCAGCCCCCTTACAGGCTACGAGCAGTACTTC.

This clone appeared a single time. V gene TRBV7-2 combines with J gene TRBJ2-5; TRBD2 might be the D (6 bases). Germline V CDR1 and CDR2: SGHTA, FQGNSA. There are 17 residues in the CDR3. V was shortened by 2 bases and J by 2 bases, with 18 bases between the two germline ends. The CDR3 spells CASSLSSGAGPQETQYF. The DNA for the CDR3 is TGTGCCAGCAGCTTATCGTCTGGGGCGGGGCCACAAGAGACCCAGTACTTC.

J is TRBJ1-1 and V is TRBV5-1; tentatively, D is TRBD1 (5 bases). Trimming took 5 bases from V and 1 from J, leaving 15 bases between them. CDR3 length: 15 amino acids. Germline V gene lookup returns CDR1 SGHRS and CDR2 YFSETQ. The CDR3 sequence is CASSNPRDWNTEAFF. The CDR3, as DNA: TGCGCCAGCAGTAACCCACGGGACTGGAACACTGAAGCTTTCTTT.

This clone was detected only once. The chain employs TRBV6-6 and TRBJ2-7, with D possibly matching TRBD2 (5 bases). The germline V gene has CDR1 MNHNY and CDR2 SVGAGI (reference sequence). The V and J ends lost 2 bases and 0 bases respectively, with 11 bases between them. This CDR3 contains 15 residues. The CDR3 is CASSYPAESSYEQYF. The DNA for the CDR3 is TGTGCCAGCAGTTACCCAGCGGAAAGCTCCTACGAGCAGTACTTC.

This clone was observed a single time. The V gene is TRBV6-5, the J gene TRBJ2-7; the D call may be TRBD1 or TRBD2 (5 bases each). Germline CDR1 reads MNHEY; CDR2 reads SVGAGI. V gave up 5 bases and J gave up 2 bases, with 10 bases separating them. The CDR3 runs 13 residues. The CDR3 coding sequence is TGTGCCAGCAGTAAGACAGCGGCCTACGAGCAGTACTTC. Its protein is CASSKTAAYEQYF.

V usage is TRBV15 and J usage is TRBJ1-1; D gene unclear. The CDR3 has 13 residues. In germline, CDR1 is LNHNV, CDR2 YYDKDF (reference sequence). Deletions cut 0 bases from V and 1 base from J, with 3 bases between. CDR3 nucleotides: TGTGCCACCAGCAGAGATACGAACACTGAAGCTTTCTTT. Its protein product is CATSRDTNTEAFF. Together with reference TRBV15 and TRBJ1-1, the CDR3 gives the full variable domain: DAMVIQNPRYQVTQFGKPVTLSCSQTLNHNVMYWYQQKSSQAPKLLFHYYDKDFNNEADTPDNFQSRRPNTSFCFLDIRSPGLGDTAMYLCATSRDTNTEAFFGQGTRLTVV.

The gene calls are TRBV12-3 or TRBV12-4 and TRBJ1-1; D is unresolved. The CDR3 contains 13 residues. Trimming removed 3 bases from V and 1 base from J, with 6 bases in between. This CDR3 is CASSFSRNTEAFF. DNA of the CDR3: TGTGCCAGCAGTTTCTCTCGGAACACTGAAGCTTTCTTT.

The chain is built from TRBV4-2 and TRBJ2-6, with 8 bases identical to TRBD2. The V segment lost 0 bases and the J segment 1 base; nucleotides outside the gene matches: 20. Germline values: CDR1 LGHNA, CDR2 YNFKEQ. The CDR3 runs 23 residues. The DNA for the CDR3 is TGTGCCAGCAGCCAAGACCGCTCAACCCAAAGCGGGAGAAAGGAATCTGGGGCCAACGTCCTGACTTTC. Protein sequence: CASSQDRSTQSGRKESGANVLTF.

This CDR3 reads CASRETGLRSLSAYTF. In DNA form, the CDR3 reads TGTGCCAGCAGGGAGACAGGGTTGAGAAGTCTATCGGCCTACACCTTC. This chain links TRBV27 with TRBJ1-2; 7 bases match TRBD1. V lost 6 bases, J lost 10 bases, and 20 bases stayed unmatched. The CDR3 sequence is 16 residues long. Germline V gives CDR1 MNHEY, CDR2 SMNVEV (reference sequence).

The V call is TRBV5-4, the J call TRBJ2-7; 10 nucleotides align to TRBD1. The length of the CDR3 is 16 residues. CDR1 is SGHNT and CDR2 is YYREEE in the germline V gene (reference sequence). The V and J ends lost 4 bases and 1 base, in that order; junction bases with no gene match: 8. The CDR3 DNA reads TGTGCCAGCAGCCCAAAATCGGGACAGGGGTCCTACGAGCAGTACTTC. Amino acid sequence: CASSPKSGQGSYEQYF.

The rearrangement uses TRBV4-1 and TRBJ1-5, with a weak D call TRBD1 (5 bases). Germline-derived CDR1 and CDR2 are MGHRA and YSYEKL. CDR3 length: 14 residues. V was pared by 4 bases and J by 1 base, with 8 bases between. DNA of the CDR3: TGCGCCAGCAGCCCTTGGGACAGCAATCAGCCCCAGCATTTT. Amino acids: CASSPWDSNQPQHF.

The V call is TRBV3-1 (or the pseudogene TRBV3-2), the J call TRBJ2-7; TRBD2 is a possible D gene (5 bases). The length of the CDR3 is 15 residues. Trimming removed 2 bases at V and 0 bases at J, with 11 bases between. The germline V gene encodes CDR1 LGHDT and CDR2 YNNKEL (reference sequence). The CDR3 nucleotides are TGTGCCAGCAGCCAAAGTATTGCGGGCTCCTACGAGCAGTACTTC. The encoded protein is CASSQSIAGSYEQYF.

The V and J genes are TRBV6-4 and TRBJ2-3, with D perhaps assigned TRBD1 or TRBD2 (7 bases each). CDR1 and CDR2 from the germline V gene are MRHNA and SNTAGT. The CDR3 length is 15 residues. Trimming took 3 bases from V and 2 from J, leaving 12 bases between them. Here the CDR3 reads CASSEGGGDTDTQYF. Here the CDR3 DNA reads TGTGCCAGCAGTGAGGGAGGGGGCGACACAGATACGCAGTATTTT.

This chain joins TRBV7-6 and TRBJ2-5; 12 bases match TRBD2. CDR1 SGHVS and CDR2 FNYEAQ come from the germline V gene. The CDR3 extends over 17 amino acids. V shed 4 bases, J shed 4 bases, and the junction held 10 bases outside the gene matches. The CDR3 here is CASSSRLAGVPLETQYF. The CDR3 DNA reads TGTGCCAGCAGCTCGAGACTAGCGGGGGTTCCCTTAGAGACCCAGTACTTC.

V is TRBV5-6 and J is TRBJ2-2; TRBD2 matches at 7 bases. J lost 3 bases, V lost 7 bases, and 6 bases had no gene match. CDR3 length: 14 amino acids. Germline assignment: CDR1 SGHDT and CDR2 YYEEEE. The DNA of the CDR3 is TGTGCCAGCCGGGGGGTTGCGCACACCGGGGAGCTGTTTTTT. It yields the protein CASRGVAHTGELFF.

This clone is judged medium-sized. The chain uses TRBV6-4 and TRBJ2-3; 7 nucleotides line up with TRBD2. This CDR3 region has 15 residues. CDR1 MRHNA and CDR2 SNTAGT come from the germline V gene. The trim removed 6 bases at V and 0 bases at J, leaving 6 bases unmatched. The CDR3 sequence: CASSEGTISTDTQYF. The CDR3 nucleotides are TGTGCCAGCAGCGAAGGGACTATTAGCACAGATACGCAGTATTTT.

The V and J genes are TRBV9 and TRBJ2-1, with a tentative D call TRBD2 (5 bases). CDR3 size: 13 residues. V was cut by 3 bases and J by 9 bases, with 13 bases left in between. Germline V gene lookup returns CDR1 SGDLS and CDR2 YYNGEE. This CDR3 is CASSDRLSGEQFF. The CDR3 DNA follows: TGTGCCAGCAGCGACCGACTGAGCGGTGAGCAGTTCTTC. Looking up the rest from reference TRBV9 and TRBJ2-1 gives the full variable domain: DSGVTQTPKHLITATGQRVTLRCSPRSGDLSVYWYQQSLDQGLQFLIQYYNGEERAKGNILERFSAQQFPDLHSELNLSSLELGDSALYFCASSDRLSGEQFFGPGTRLTVL.

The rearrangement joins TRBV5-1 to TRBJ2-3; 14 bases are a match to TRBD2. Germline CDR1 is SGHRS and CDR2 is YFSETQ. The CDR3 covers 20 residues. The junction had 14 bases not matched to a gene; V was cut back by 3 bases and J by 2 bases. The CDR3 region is CASSSPPGLAGVALTDTQYF. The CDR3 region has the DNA TGCGCCAGCAGCTCCCCCCCGGGACTAGCGGGAGTCGCCCTCACAGATACGCAGTATTTT.

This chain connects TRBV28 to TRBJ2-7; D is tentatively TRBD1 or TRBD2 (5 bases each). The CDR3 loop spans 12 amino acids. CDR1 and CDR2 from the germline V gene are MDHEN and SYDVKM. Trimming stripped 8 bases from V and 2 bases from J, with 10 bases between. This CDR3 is CASSVGPYEQYF. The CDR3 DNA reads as TGTGCCAGCTCCGTGGGACCCTACGAGCAGTACTTC.

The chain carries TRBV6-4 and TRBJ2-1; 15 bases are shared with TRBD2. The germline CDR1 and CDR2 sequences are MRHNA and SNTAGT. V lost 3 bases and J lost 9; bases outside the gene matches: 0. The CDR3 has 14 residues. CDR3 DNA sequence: TGTGCCAGCAGTGAGGGACTAGCGGGAGGTGAGCAGTTCTTC. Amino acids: CASSEGLAGGEQFF.

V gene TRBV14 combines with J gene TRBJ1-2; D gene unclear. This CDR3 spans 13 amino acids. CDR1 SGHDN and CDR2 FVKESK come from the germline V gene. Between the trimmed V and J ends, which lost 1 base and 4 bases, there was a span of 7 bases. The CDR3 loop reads CASSQAGFYGYTF. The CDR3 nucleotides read TGTGCCAGCAGCCAAGCGGGCTTCTATGGCTACACCTTC.

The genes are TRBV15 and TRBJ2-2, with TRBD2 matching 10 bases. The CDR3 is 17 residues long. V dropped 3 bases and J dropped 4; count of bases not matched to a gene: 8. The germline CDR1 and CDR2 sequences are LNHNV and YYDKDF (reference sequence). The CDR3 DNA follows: TGTGCCACCAGCAGGTGGAGCGGGGGGGGCGGCACCGGGGAGCTGTTTTTT. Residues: CATSRWSGGGGTGELFF. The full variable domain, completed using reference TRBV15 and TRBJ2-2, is DAMVIQNPRYQVTQFGKPVTLSCSQTLNHNVMYWYQQKSSQAPKLLFHYYDKDFNNEADTPDNFQSRRPNTSFCFLDIRSPGLGDTAMYLCATSRWSGGGGTGELFFGEGSRLTVL.

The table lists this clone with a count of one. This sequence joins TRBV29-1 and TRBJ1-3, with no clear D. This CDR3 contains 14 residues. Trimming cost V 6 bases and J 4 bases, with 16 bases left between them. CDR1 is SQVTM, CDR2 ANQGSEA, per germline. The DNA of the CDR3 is TGCAGCGTCGCCCTTAGAGGTTACGGAAACACCATATATTTT. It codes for CSVALRGYGNTIYF.